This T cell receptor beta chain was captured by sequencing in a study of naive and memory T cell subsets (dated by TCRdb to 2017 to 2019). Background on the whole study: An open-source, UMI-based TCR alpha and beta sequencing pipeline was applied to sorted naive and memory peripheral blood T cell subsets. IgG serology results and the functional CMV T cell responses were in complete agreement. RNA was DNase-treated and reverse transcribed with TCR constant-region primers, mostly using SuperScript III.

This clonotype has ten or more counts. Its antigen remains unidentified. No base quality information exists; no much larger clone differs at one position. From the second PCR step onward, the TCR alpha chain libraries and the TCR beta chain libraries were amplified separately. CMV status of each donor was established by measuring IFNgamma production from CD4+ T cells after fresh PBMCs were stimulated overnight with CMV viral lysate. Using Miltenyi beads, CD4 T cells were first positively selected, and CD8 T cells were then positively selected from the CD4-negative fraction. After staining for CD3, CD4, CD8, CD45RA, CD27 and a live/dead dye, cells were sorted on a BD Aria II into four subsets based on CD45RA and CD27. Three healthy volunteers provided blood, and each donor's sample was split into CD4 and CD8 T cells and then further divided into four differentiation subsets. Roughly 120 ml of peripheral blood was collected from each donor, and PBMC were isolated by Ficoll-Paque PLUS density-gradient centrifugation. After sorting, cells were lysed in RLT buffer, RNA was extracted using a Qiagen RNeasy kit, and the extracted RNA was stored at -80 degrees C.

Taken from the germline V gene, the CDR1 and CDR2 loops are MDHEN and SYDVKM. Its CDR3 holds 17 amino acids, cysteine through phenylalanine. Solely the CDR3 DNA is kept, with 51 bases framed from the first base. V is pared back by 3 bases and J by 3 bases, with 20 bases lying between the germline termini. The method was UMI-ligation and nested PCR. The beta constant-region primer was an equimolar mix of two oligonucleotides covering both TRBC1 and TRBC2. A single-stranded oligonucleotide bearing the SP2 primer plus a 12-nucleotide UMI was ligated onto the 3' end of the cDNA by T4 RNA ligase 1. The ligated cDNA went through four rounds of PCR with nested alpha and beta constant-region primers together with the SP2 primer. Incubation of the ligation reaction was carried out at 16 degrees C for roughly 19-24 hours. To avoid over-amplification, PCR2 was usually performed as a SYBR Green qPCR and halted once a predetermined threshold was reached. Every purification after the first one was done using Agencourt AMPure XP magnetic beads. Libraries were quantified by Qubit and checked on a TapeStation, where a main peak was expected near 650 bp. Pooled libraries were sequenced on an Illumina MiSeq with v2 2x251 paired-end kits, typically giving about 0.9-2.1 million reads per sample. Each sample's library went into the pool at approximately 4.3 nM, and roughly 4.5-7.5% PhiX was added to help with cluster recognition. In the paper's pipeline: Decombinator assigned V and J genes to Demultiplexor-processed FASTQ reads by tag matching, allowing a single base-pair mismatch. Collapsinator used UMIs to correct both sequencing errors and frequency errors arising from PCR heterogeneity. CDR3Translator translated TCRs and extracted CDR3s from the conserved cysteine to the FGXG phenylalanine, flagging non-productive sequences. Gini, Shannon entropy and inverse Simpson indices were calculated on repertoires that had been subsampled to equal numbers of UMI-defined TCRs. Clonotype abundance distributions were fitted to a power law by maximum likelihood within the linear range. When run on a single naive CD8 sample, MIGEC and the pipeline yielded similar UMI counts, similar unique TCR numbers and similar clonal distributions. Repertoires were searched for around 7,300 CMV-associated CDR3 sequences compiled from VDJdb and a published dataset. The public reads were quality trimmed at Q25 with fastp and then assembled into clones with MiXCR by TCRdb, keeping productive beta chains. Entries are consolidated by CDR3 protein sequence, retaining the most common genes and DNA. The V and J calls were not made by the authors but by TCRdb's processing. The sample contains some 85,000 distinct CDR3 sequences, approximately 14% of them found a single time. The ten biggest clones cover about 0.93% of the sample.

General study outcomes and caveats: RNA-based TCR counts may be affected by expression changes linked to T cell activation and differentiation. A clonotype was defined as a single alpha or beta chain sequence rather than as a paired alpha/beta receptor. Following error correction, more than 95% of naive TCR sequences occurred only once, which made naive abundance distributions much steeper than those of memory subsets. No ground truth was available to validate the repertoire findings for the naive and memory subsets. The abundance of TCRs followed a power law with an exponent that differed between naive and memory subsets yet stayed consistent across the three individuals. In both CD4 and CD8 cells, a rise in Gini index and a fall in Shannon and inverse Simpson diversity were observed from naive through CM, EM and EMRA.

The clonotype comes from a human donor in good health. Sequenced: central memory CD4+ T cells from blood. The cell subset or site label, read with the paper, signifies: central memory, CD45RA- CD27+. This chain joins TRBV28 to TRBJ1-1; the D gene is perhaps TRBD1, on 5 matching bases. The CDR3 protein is CASSLGGFTSGDTEAFF. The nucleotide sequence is TGTGCCAGCAGTTTGGGGGGGTTCACTTCCGGGGACACTGAAGCTTTCTTT.